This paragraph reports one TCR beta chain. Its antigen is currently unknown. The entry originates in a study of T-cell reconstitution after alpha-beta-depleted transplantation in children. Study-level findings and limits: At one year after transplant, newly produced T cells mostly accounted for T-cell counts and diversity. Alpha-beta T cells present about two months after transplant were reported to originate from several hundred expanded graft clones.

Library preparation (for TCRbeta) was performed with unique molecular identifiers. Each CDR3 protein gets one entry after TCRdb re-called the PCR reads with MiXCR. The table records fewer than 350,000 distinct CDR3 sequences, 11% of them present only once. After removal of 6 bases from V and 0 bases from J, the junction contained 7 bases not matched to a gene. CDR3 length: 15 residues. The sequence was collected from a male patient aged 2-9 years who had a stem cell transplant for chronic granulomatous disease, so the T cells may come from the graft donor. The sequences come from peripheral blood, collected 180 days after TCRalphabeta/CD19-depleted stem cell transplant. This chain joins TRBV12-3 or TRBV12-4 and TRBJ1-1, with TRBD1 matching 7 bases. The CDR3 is CASRPWGQMNTEAFF. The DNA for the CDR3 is TGTGCCAGCAGACCCTGGGGACAGATGAACACTGAAGCTTTCTTT.